This entry describes one TCR beta chain. Its matching antigen is unknown. Study results and limitations: In terms of TCR gene usage, tumor memory CD4+ T cells clustered together with blood and lymph node memory CD4+ cells, as well as with lymph node naive CD4+ cells.

Semi-nested PCR with Nested Universal Primer A followed constant-region reverse priming of full-length variable regions. TCRdb processed the 5' RACE reads anew with MiXCR; each CDR3 protein has one entry. The sample comprises about 50,000 distinct CDR3 sequences, roughly 15% of which are singletons, and about 2.2% rests with the top ten. The source is a female donor with breast cancer. Sequenced: naive CD4+ T cells sorted from blood. Subset given: naive CD4+ T cells, CD4+CD45RA+CD25-.

The chain's CDR3 is CASRGWTPEAFF. DNA of the CDR3: TGTGCCAGCAGGGGATGGACACCCGAAGCTTTCTTT. The chain is built from TRBV12-3 or TRBV12-4 and TRBJ1-1; possible D gene TRBD1, 5 bases. CDR3 length: 12 residues. V was trimmed by 6 bases and J by 8 bases, leaving 13 bases between them.